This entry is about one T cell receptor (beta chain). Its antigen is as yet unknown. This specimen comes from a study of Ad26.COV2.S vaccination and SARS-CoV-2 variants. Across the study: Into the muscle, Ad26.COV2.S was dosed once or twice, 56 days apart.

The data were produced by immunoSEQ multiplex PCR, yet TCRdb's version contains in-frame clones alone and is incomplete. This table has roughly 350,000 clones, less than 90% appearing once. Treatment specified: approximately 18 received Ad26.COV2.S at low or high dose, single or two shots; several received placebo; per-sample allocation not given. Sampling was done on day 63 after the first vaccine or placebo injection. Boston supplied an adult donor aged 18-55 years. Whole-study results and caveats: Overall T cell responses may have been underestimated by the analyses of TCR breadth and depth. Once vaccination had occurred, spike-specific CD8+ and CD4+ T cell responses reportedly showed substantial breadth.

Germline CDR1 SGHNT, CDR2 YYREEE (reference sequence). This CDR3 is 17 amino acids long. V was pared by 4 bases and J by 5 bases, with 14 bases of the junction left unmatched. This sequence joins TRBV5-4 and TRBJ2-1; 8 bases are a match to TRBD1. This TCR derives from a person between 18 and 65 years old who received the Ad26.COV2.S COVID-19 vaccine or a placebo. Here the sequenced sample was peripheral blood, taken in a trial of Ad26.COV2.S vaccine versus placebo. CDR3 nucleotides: TGTGCCAGCAGCCCTAGGACAGGGCAGGGCTCGAACAATGAGCAGTTCTTC. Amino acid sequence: CASSPRTGQGSNNEQFF.